The present T cell receptor (beta chain) was sequenced within a study of blood T cell repertoires in COVID-19 (dated by TCRdb to the early 2020s). Study-level background: Samples from collaborators originated in the United States, Italy and Spain and spanned both the acute and convalescent phases of COVID-19. The prospective study material was composed of cDNA or gDNA derived from T cells, B-cell-depleted T cells, or PBMCs. The dataset comprised deeply sampled blood TCRbeta repertoires from subjects exposed to, actively infected with, or recovered from COVID-19. The repertoires were made available in a free public database intended to serve as a resource for research on the immune response to SARS-CoV-2. Samples came from the ongoing ImmuneRACE study (first 160 participants) plus 1,254 subjects from 6 global collaborators. Sample metadata almost always included a de-identified subject ID, COVID-19 status, age in years and sex. Where available, HLA class I and class II types were obtained from metadata supplied by the sample provider rather than from assay-based typing. Study-wide conclusions, independent of this receptor: The amount of clinical and demographic metadata varied by source and participant and was provided uncurated.

In Seattle, one collaborating source enrolled patients while the infection was active and tracked those patients longitudinally over the course of disease. The collaborating institutions used their own protocols to collect whole blood in K2EDTA tubes. For TCRbeta analysis, collaborators shipped samples as frozen whole blood, isolated PBMCs, or DNA extracted from either of those sample types. TCRbeta CDR3 regions were amplified from genomic DNA using the immunoSEQ Assay, a bias-controlled multiplex PCR. The source study handled its data this way. The number of nucleated cells in each sample was estimated from the amplification of reference gene primers within the assay. To quantify the absolute abundance of each unique TCRbeta CDR3 rearrangement, sequence reads were collapsed and filtered. Productive Simpson clonality was computed per sample as the square root of Simpson's diversity index over productive rearrangements. The table was pulled from immuneACCESS by TCRdb, which kept in-frame rearrangements only. Such tables lose some clones; where checked, under half of the loss comes from unresolved V genes, and the rest has no known cause. V, J and clone size reflect that table, while D and trimming were determined from the DNA. In all, the sample holds approximately 200,000 clones, and about 93% of those were seen once. The ten most abundant clones make up 0.76% of the sample.

Comment on this clone: Its cognate antigen has yet to be identified. No much larger clone is present one base from it, and per-base qualities are unavailable.

Reading from cysteine to phenylalanine, the CDR3 counts 15 amino acids. Just the 45-base CDR3 DNA is kept, in frame starting at base 1. CDR1 and CDR2, looked up from the germline V gene, are SNHLY and FYNNEI. V loses 2 bases of germline sequence and J loses 3 bases, and the interval between the two ends is 14 bases. The TCR was taken from a man younger than 40 with COVID-19, enrolled during active disease. The chain links TRBV2 with TRBJ2-7; too little of a D gene remains to name it. The sequenced sample was peripheral blood. CDR3 sequence: CASSEPVSPSYEQYF. In nucleotide form, the sequence is TGTGCCAGCAGTGAACCAGTCAGTCCTAGCTACGAGCAGTACTTC. The full variable domain, completed from the reference TRBV2 and TRBJ2-7 proteins outside the CDR3, reads EPEVTQTPSHQVTQMGQEVILRCVPISNHLYFYWYRQILGQKVEFLVSFYNNEISEKSEIFDDQFSVERPDGSNFTLKIRSTKLEDSAMYFCASSEPVSPSYEQYFGPGTRLTVT.